Each of the 29 T cell receptor beta chains below was sequenced from the same sample in a study of OX40 agonist ivuxolimab in advanced cancers. The repertoire was sequenced with immunoSEQ multiplex PCR; TCRdb's copy has only in-frame clones and lacks some. The table has about 94,000 clones, 87% seen once; the top ten hold over 0.3%. Sequenced here: CD4+ or CD8+ T cells sorted from blood, sampled in a trial of the OX40 agonist ivuxolimab. The receptors were gathered from an adult with an advanced solid tumor such as melanoma, head and neck, liver or kidney cancer.

As concerns this clone: The same CDR3 can be traced to other DNA sequences in this sample. The rearrangement links TRBV11-3 to TRBJ2-3; TRBD1 is a possible D gene (5 bases). The CDR3 covers 14 residues. With 2 bases removed from V and 0 bases from J, the gap between germline ends came to 6 bases. Germline V gene data show CDR1 as SGHNT and CDR2 as YENEEA. The CDR3 sequence is CASSLRGSTDTQYF. For the CDR3, the DNA is TGTGCCAGCAGCTTAAGGGGCAGCACAGATACGCAGTATTTT.

This chain connects TRBV7-2 to TRBJ2-1; tentatively, D is TRBD1 or TRBD2 (6 bases each). CDR3 length: 17 amino acids. Deletions cut 5 bases from V and 2 bases from J, with 19 bases between. Germline V lookup: CDR1 SGHTA, CDR2 FQGNSA. CDR3 in DNA: TGTGCCAGCAGCCCAGGGGCGGCTAGCGCAGCCTACAATGAGCAGTTCTTC. It is translated as CASSPGAASAAYNEQFF.

The chain combines TRBV18 with TRBJ2-7, with TRBD2 as a possible D gene (5 bases). The CDR3 consists of 13 residues. Trimming pared 2 bases from V and 6 bases from J, leaving 11 bases between. Germline V gives CDR1 KGHSH, CDR2 LQKENI. The CDR3 loop is CASSPKEVGEQYF. Here the CDR3 DNA reads TGTGCCAGCTCACCAAAGGAGGTAGGCGAGCAGTACTTC.

A single count supports this clone. The chain combines TRBV19 with TRBJ1-3; weak D call: TRBD1 (5 bases). The CDR3 has 17 residues. Trimming took off 3 bases at V and 3 bases at J, with 18 bases between the two ends. Germline values: CDR1 LNHDA, CDR2 SQIVND (reference sequence). The CDR3, as DNA: TGTGCCAGTAGTATTTCGGCGTTCAGGGCCGGTGGAAACACCATATATTTT. Its protein product is CASSISAFRAGGNTIYF.

The chain joins TRBV6-5 to TRBJ2-7; maybe TRBD1 (6 bases). CDR3 length equals 14 residues. Between the trimmed V and J ends, which lost 5 bases and 4 bases, there was a span of 15 bases. Germline V gene lookup returns CDR1 MNHEY and CDR2 SVGAGI. In nucleotides, the CDR3 is TGTGCCAGCAGTGAGGACAGAGACCTTTACGAGCAGTACTTC. Its protein is CASSEDRDLYEQYF.

This clone was seen a handful of times. The chain carries TRBV19 and TRBJ2-2; D gene ambiguous. V lost 5 bases and J lost 8, with 9 bases in between. Germline V CDR1 and CDR2: LNHDA, SQIVND (reference sequence). The CDR3 sequence is 12 residues long. CDR3 coding DNA: TGTGCCAGTAGTCCCACGTCAGGGGAGCTGTTTTTT. It yields the protein CASSPTSGELFF.

The chain is built from TRBV9 and TRBJ1-6, with no clear D. CDR3 length: 16 amino acids. The V and J ends lost 6 bases and 0 bases respectively, with 13 bases between them. Germline values: CDR1 SGDLS, CDR2 YYNGEE. CDR3 sequence (DNA): TGTGCCAGCAAGGAATCGGCCAGCTCCTATAATTCACCCCTCCACTTT. Its translation is CASKESASSYNSPLHF.

This clone has only a few counts. V and J are TRBV5-6 and TRBJ1-1; D is ambiguous. The length of the CDR3 is 11 residues. Trimming took off 2 bases at V and 2 bases at J, with 1 base between the two ends. Per the germline V gene, CDR1 is SGHDT and CDR2 is YYEEEE. The CDR3 bases are TGTGCCAGCAGCTTTAACACTGAAGCTTTCTTT. Its translation: CASSFNTEAFF.

This clone was recorded only once. The rearrangement joins TRBV9 to TRBJ1-2, with 7 bases aligning to TRBD1. V shed 3 bases, J shed 4 bases, and the junction held 12 bases outside the gene matches. The CDR3 totals 16 residues. CDR1 is SGDLS, CDR2 YYNGEE, per germline. CDR3 loop: CASSGKAGQNLYGYTF. CDR3 in DNA: TGTGCCAGCAGCGGCAAGGCGGGACAGAACCTCTATGGCTACACCTTC.

The rearrangement uses TRBV11-1 and TRBJ1-2; possibly TRBD1 for D (6 bases). Germline lookup yields CDR1 SGHAT and CDR2 FQDESV (reference sequence). Trimming pared 5 bases from V and 1 base from J, leaving 14 bases between. The CDR3 is 15 residues long. The CDR3 nucleotides read TGTGCCAGCAGCCCCGGGGGGGCGAATAACTATGGCTACACCTTC. Translating it yields CASSPGGANNYGYTF.

V gene TRBV27 combines with J gene TRBJ1-1; 7 bases are shared with TRBD1. Trimming at V came to 4 bases and at J to 10 bases, leaving 12 bases not matched to a gene. Per germline, CDR1 MNHEY and CDR2 SMNVEV (reference sequence). The CDR3 extends over 14 amino acids. The CDR3 region is CASSSTTDRVSAFF. The CDR3 region has the DNA TGTGCCAGCAGTTCCACCACCGACAGGGTTTCAGCTTTCTTT.

The DNA for the CDR3 is TGCGCCAGCAGCTTGGTGAATTCACCCCTCCACTTT. Protein product: CASSLVNSPLHF. This sequence joins TRBV5-1 and TRBJ1-6; D gene uncertain. Germline V gene data show CDR1 as SGHRS and CDR2 as YFSETQ. V shed 0 bases and J shed 7 bases, with 2 bases lying between them. This CDR3 contains 12 residues.

This clone was counted between two and nine times. The chain combines TRBV5-1 with TRBJ1-1; 7 bases are a match to TRBD1. CDR3 size: 16 residues. The germline CDR1 and CDR2 sequences are SGHRS and YFSETQ. Unmatched junction bases numbered 9, after V lost 4 bases and J lost 0 bases. The CDR3 sequence is CASSRTGSFMNTEAFF. DNA of the CDR3: TGCGCCAGCAGCCGGACAGGATCTTTCATGAACACTGAAGCTTTCTTT. The whole variable domain, remainder taken from reference TRBV5-1 and TRBJ1-1, is KAGVTQTPRYLIKTRGQQVTLSCSPISGHRSVSWYQQTPGQGLQFLFEYFSETQRNKGNFPGRFSGRQFSNSRSEMNVSTLELGDSALYLCASSRTGSFMNTEAFFGQGTRLTVV.

V gene TRBV2 combines with J gene TRBJ1-3, with 9 bases matching TRBD1. The CDR3 covers 16 residues. Trimming cost V 8 bases and J 2 bases; bases outside gene matches: 10. Germline loops: CDR1 SNHLY, CDR2 FYNNEI. CDR3 residues: CASSGTGPATGNTIYF. The DNA of the CDR3 is TGTGCCAGCTCGGGGACAGGGCCCGCGACTGGAAACACCATATATTTT. The variable domain in full, completed from reference TRBV2 and TRBJ1-3, reads EPEVTQTPSHQVTQMGQEVILRCVPISNHLYFYWYRQILGQKVEFLVSFYNNEISEKSEIFDDQFSVERPDGSNFTLKIRSTKLEDSAMYFCASSGTGPATGNTIYFGEGSWLTVV.

The chain carries TRBV7-3 and TRBJ2-6; D is ambiguous. V was trimmed by 4 bases and J by 0 bases, leaving 7 bases between them. The CDR3 totals 15 residues. Germline lookup yields CDR1 SGHTA and CDR2 FQGTGA. CDR3 nucleotide sequence: TGTGCCAGCAGCTCCCCAGGCTCTGGGGCCAACGTCCTGACTTTC. Protein: CASSSPGSGANVLTF.

The rearrangement links TRBV27 to TRBJ1-2; D gene uncertain. Looked up from germline, CDR1 is MNHEY and CDR2 is SMNVEV (reference sequence). The V and J ends lost 4 bases and 7 bases respectively, with 16 bases between them. The CDR3 is 14 residues long. This CDR3 is CASSSRTRASGYTF. CDR3 coding DNA: TGTGCCAGCAGTTCCCGGACGAGAGCCTCTGGCTACACCTTC.

The table lists this clone with a few counts. The V and J genes are TRBV7-9 and TRBJ1-2, with no clear D. There are 12 residues in the CDR3. V was trimmed by 5 bases and J by 8 bases, leaving 12 bases between them. Germline lookup yields CDR1 SEHNR and CDR2 FQNEAQ (reference sequence). CDR3 sequence reads: CASSPPLTGYTF. The CDR3 DNA reads TGTGCCAGCAGCCCCCCTCTGACCGGCTACACCTTC.

The genes are TRBV25-1 and TRBJ2-7; 9 nucleotides match TRBD1. Germline V lookup: CDR1 MGHDK, CDR2 SYGVNS. The CDR3 extends over 14 amino acids. J lost 6 bases, V lost 4 bases, and 7 bases had no gene match. CDR3 bases: TGTGCCAGCAGTGCCCAGGACAGGGGTGGCGAGCAGTACTTC. Protein sequence: CASSAQDRGGEQYF.

This sequence joins TRBV6-6 and TRBJ2-2; 13 bases align to TRBD2. CDR3 length equals 15 residues. Germline values: CDR1 MNHNY, CDR2 SVGAGI (reference sequence). J gave up 6 bases and V 11 bases, and 9 bases lay outside the gene matches. The CDR3 sequence: CAGRLAGGRAGELFF. For the CDR3, the DNA is TGTGCCGGTAGACTAGCGGGGGGCCGGGCCGGGGAGCTGTTTTTT.

The chain couples TRBV19 to TRBJ1-1, with D hard to call. CDR1 is LNHDA, CDR2 SQIVND, per germline (reference sequence). The CDR3 is 17 amino acids. V gave up 0 bases and J gave up 1 base, with 15 bases separating them. The CDR3 nucleotides are TGTGCCAGTAGTATAGAACTTTACGACACCGGGAACACTGAAGCTTTCTTT. As protein: CASSIELYDTGNTEAFF.

The chain employs TRBV5-4 and TRBJ2-1, with 10 bases that match TRBD2. There are 13 residues in the CDR3. The V gene end was trimmed by 6 bases and the J gene end by 8 bases; junction bases not matched to a gene: 5. CDR1 SGHNT and CDR2 YYREEE come from the germline V gene (reference sequence). This CDR3 reads CASKSGGVDEQFF. DNA for the CDR3: TGTGCCAGCAAGAGCGGGGGGGTGGATGAGCAGTTCTTC. Looking up the rest from reference TRBV5-4 and TRBJ2-1 gives the full variable domain: ETGVTQSPTHLIKTRGQQVTLRCSSQSGHNTVSWYQQALGQGPQFIFQYYREEENGRGNFPPRFSGLQFPNYSSELNVNALELDDSALYLCASKSGGVDEQFFGPGTRLTVL.

Only a few counts were recorded for this clone. This chain uses TRBV5-1 with TRBJ1-6; D is ambiguous. CDR3 length: 14 amino acids. CDR1 and CDR2 (germline): SGHRS, YFSETQ. Deletions cut 2 bases from V and 5 bases from J, with 8 bases between. CDR3 nucleotide sequence: TGCGCCAGCAGCTTCTCGCGGAATAATTCACCCCTCCACTTT. Protein: CASSFSRNNSPLHF.

The chain employs TRBV19 and TRBJ1-2; tentative D call: TRBD1 (6 bases). With 10 bases removed from V and 4 bases from J, the gap between germline ends came to 19 bases. The CDR3 loop spans 14 amino acids. Germline V gene data show CDR1 as LNHDA and CDR2 as SQIVND (reference sequence). The CDR3 DNA reads TGTGCCACCTATAGGATTACAGGGACCTATGGCTACACCTTC. Residues: CATYRITGTYGYTF.

This chain uses TRBV18 with TRBJ1-5, with a weak D call TRBD1 (6 bases). The germline V gene encodes CDR1 KGHSH and CDR2 LQKENI. Trimming removed 2 bases at V and 6 bases at J, with 11 bases between. The CDR3 runs to 14 residues. The CDR3 loop reads CASSPTQGRQPQHF. The CDR3 DNA reads TGTGCCAGCTCACCAACACAGGGTCGTCAGCCCCAGCATTTT.

This clone has a handful of counts. The J gene is TRBJ1-2, the V gene TRBV29-1; 12 nucleotides agree with TRBD1. The CDR3 contains 13 residues. The germline CDR1 and CDR2 sequences are SQVTM and ANQGSEA. The ends lost 4 bases at V and 7 bases at J; junction bases unmatched: 4. CDR3 DNA sequence: TGCAGCGTTGGGGACAGGGGGCGGAGTGGCTACACCTTC. This gives the protein CSVGDRGRSGYTF.

This sequence joins TRBV7-7 and TRBJ2-7, with 7 bases matching TRBD1. The CDR3 extends over 15 amino acids. Looked up from germline, CDR1 is SSHAT and CDR2 is FNYEAQ (reference sequence). The V and J ends lost 5 bases and 4 bases, in that order; junction bases with no gene match: 11. CDR3 amino acids: CASSPTGASSYEQYF. DNA for the CDR3: TGTGCCAGCAGCCCTACAGGGGCGTCATCATACGAGCAGTACTTC.

V usage is TRBV5-4 and J usage is TRBJ2-2; maybe TRBD1 (7 bases). V was shortened by 3 bases and J by 7 bases, with 19 bases between the two germline ends. The CDR3 consists of 16 residues. Germline V gene data show CDR1 as SGHNT and CDR2 as YYREEE (reference sequence). DNA for the CDR3: TGTGCCAGCAGCTCCGAAGGGCCCAGGGGGGTCGGGGAGCTGTTTTTT. It encodes CASSSEGPRGVGELFF.

This rearrangement joins TRBV2 to TRBJ2-3, with a tentative D call TRBD2 (5 bases). CDR1 is SNHLY, CDR2 FYNNEI, per germline. The V end lost 1 base, the J end lost 0 bases, and 8 bases lay between the germline ends. The CDR3 length is 15 residues. In DNA, the CDR3 is TGTGCCAGCAGTGAAGGGACTTTAAGCACAGATACGCAGTATTTT. Protein product: CASSEGTLSTDTQYF.

This clone occurred a few times. The chain couples TRBV6-6 to TRBJ1-6; TRBD1 aligns across 7 bases. This CDR3 contains 13 residues. Germline values: CDR1 MNHNY, CDR2 SVGAGI (reference sequence). After removal of 5 bases from V and 6 bases from J, the junction contained 1 base not matched to a gene. Here the CDR3 DNA reads TGTGCCAGCAGTGACAGGGTTAATTCACCCCTCCACTTT. This gives the protein CASSDRVNSPLHF.